These T cell receptor beta chains were read from a single sample in a study of cytomegalovirus exposure and HLA in healthy donors. Method: immunoSEQ multiplex PCR; TCRdb's copy keeps in-frame clones and lacks some. The specimen's table records about 140,000 clones. The sequencing input was PBMCs. Receptors originate from a woman aged 18-29 years in good health and CMV-seronegative. CDR3s include the opening cysteine and the closing phenylalanine or tryptophan. The order of the fields is V gene, J gene, D gene, CDR3 DNA, CDR3 protein. D genes are given only for firm matches.

TRBV11-2,TRBJ2-5,NA,TGTGCCAGCAGCCGTACCTCGCCCCTAGAAGAGACCCAGTACTTC,CASSRTSPLEETQYF
TRBV11-3,TRBJ2-5,TRBD2,TGTGCCAGCAGCCCGAGCTATCGGACTAGGCAAGAGACCCAGTACTTC,CASSPSYRTRQETQYF
TRBV6-1,TRBJ1-4,TRBD1,TGTGCCAGCAGTGATCCGGACAGGGGGCGATCAACTAATGAAAAACTGTTTTTT,CASSDPDRGRSTNEKLFF
TRBV19,TRBJ2-3,NA,TGTGCCAGTCGACTCCTAGCGACCACAGATACGCAGTATTTT,CASRLLATTDTQYF
TRBV27,TRBJ2-1,NA,TGTGCCAGCAGTGCCGCGGGGGAGCAGTTCTTC,CASSAAGEQFF
TRBV30,TRBJ2-3,TRBD1,TGTGCCTGGAGCGCGAAGACAGGGATTAGCACAGATACGCAGTATTTT,CAWSAKTGISTDTQYF
TRBV4-1,TRBJ2-1,TRBD2,TGCGCCAGCAGCCAAGAATGGCAACCGGGACTAGCGGTCTACAATGAGCAGTTCTTC,CASSQEWQPGLAVYNEQFF
TRBV5-6,TRBJ2-1,TRBD2,TGTGCCAGCAGCTTATCGGGAGGGGGGAGTGAGCAGTTCTTC,CASSLSGGGSEQFF
TRBV28,TRBJ1-2,TRBD1,TGTGCCAGCAGGCCCCAGGGGACAGGGGGTGGCTACACCTTC,CASRPQGTGGGYTF
TRBV6-6,TRBJ2-3,TRBD2,TGTGCCAGCAGTACTGGCGGGGGAGATACGCAGTATTTT,CASSTGGGDTQYF
TRBV19,TRBJ2-5,TRBD2,TGTGCCAGTAGTAACGGCGGGAGTCAGGAGACCCAGTACTTC,CASSNGGSQETQYF
TRBV11-3,TRBJ2-5,NA,TGTGCCAGCAGAGCTAGCGTACACGAGACCCAGTACTTC,CASRASVHETQYF
TRBV5-1,TRBJ2-2,TRBD2,TGCGCCAGCAGCTTGTTCCCGACTAGCGGAAACACCGGGGAGCTGTTTTTT,CASSLFPTSGNTGELFF
TRBV20-1,TRBJ2-7,NA,TGCAGTGCTTCGAGCTACTACGAGCAGTACTTC,CSASSYYEQYF
TRBV19,TRBJ2-1,TRBD2,TGTGCCAGTAGCAAGCGGGAGTTGAGGAATGAGCAGTTCTTC,CASSKRELRNEQFF
TRBV19,TRBJ1-1,NA,TGTGCCAGTAACCCCTCCTACAGGGAGAACACTGAAGCTTTCTTT,CASNPSYRENTEAFF
TRBV7-2,TRBJ2-7,TRBD1,TGTGCCAGCAGCTACGGGACAGGTAGCTCCTACGAGCAGTACTTC,CASSYGTGSSYEQYF
TRBV5-1,TRBJ2-5,NA,TGCGCCAGCAGCTTACAGGGCCTAAATAAAGAGACCCAGTACTTC,CASSLQGLNKETQYF
TRBV5-1,TRBJ2-1,TRBD2,TGCGCCAGCAGCTCGGGACTAGCGGGAGAACTAGGCAATGAGCAGTTCTTC,CASSSGLAGELGNEQFF
TRBV2,TRBJ2-1,NA,TGTGCCAGCAGTGACCAAGGAGATGAGCAGTTCTTC,CASSDQGDEQFF
TRBV6-1,TRBJ1-1,NA,TGTGCCAGCAGTGAGGGCGCAAGCAACACTGAAGCTTTCTTT,CASSEGASNTEAFF
TRBV6-5,TRBJ1-4,NA,TGTGCCAGCAGTCTACAACCGGGGAGGAATGAAAAACTGTTTTTT,CASSLQPGRNEKLFF
TRBV5-6,TRBJ2-7,TRBD2,TGTGCCAGCAGCTTGGCGGCTAGCGGGAGCCACGAGCAGTACTTC,CASSLAASGSHEQYF
TRBV6-1,TRBJ1-4,NA,TGTGCCAGCAGTTCGGGTGAAAATGAAAAACTGTTTTTT,CASSSGENEKLFF
TRBV9,TRBJ2-7,NA,TGTGCCAGCAGCGTAGGGGCTAGCGCCTCCTACGAGCAGTACTTC,CASSVGASASYEQYF
TRBV27,TRBJ1-1,NA,TGTGCTAGCAGTTTAAGTACGGGGTACTACACTGAAGCTTTCTTT,CASSLSTGYYTEAFF
TRBV4-1,TRBJ1-1,TRBD1,TGCGCCAGCAGCCAAGGACAGGGGAGTGCTGAAGCTTTCTTT,CASSQGQGSAEAFF
TRBV7-7,TRBJ2-7,NA,TGTGCCAGCAGCCACCGGGACAACCCCTACGAGCAGTACTTC,CASSHRDNPYEQYF
TRBV27,TRBJ1-2,TRBD1,TGTGCCAGCTCCAAGGACAGGTTCTTCCATGGCTACACCTTC,CASSKDRFFHGYTF
TRBV5-6,TRBJ2-7,TRBD2,TGTGCCAGCAGCCTTAGCGGGAGGGAGGGCTACGAGCAGTACTTC,CASSLSGREGYEQYF
TRBV29-1,TRBJ2-7,NA,TGCAGCGTTATTGTTGGGGGCATCGGGTCCTACGAGCAGTACTTC,CSVIVGGIGSYEQYF
TRBV18,TRBJ2-2,NA,TGTGCCAGCTCACCGGCTGGGGCAGGTCCAACCGGGGAGCTGTTTTTT,CASSPAGAGPTGELFF
TRBV30,TRBJ1-1,TRBD1,TGTGCCTGGAGTCAGGGGGCCAGGGGTGAAGCTTTCTTT,CAWSQGARGEAFF
TRBV5-8,TRBJ1-2,NA,TGTGCCAGCAGCTTTCGGGGGGCCCGGTCAGGGGGCTACACCTTC,CASSFRGARSGGYTF
TRBV15,TRBJ1-2,NA,TGTGCCACCAGCAGAGAAAAATATTCAAGCCATGGCTACACCTTC,CATSREKYSSHGYTF
TRBV10-3,TRBJ1-2,NA,TGTGCCATCAGTGAGTCGAGGGAGACTAACTATGGCTACACCTTC,CAISESRETNYGYTF
TRBV19,TRBJ1-2,NA,TGTGCCAGTAGTACCCGGCGGGACTTCCTCTATGGCTACACCTTC,CASSTRRDFLYGYTF
TRBV4-2,TRBJ2-2,NA,TGTGCCAGCAGCCAAGAGCGGCGGGAAGTAAACACCGGGGAGCTGTTTTTT,CASSQERREVNTGELFF
TRBV7-2,TRBJ1-1,TRBD1,TGTGCCAGCAGCCAATTACAGGGGGGCGGCACTGAAGCTTTCTTT,CASSQLQGGGTEAFF
TRBV18,TRBJ1-2,TRBD1,TGTGCCAGCTCACCTAGAGGGGGCGCAGGAGTCCTGTTTACTGGCTACACCTTC,CASSPRGGAGVLFTGYTF
TRBV7-8,TRBJ2-1,TRBD1,TGTGCCAGCAGCTTCCGGATGGGACAGGGGCTATACAATGAGCAGTTCTTC,CASSFRMGQGLYNEQFF
TRBV10-3,TRBJ2-2,NA,TGTGCCATCAGTGAGTCTTATCCGGGACTTCGAACCGGGGAGCTGTTTTTT,CAISESYPGLRTGELFF
TRBV6-5,TRBJ2-7,TRBD1,TGTGCCAGCAGACAGGGGTTCGAGCAGTACTTC,CASRQGFEQYF
TRBV6-5,TRBJ1-2,NA,TGTGCCAGCGGGAACAGGGACACCTATGGCTACACCTTC,CASGNRDTYGYTF
TRBV5-1,TRBJ1-4,NA,TGCGCCTCCCGAAGCGGGGGTCAGGATGAAAAACTGTTTTTT,CASRSGGQDEKLFF
TRBV19,TRBJ2-5,TRBD2,TGTGCCAGTAGTCGACTAGCCCAAGAGGAGACCCAGTACTTC,CASSRLAQEETQYF
TRBV11-3,TRBJ1-2,NA,TGTGCCAGCAGCTTAGGAGGCACGATATATGGCTACACCTTC,CASSLGGTIYGYTF
TRBV9,TRBJ2-2,TRBD2,TGTGCCAGCAGCGTGCGGGGACTAGCGTCCACCGGGGAGCTGTTTTTT,CASSVRGLASTGELFF
TRBV6-6,TRBJ2-7,NA,TGTGCCAGCAGTCGGTCGTTGAGCGGCCTGTGGCACGAGCAGTACTTC,CASSRSLSGLWHEQYF
TRBV27,TRBJ1-6,NA,TGTGCCAGCACTTTGTCCGGGAACTATAATTCACCCCTCCACTTT,CASTLSGNYNSPLHF
TRBV30,TRBJ2-7,TRBD1,TGTGCCTGGAGTCCCGACAGGGGGACCTACGAGCAGTACTTC,CAWSPDRGTYEQYF
TRBV27,TRBJ1-2,NA,TGTGCCAGCAGCCAAGGTTACTATTTGGGCTACACCTTC,CASSQGYYLGYTF
TRBV10-2,TRBJ2-2,TRBD2,TGCGCCAGCAGACTAGCGGGGGACACCGGGGAGCTGTTTTTT,CASRLAGDTGELFF
TRBV5-1,TRBJ1-6,TRBD1,TGCGCCAGCAGCGGGGGACAGGGTCTCAATTCACCCCTCCACTTT,CASSGGQGLNSPLHF
TRBV5-1,TRBJ1-1,NA,TGCGCCAGCAGCTACCGGGAGGGCACTGAAGCTTTCTTT,CASSYREGTEAFF
TRBV5-4,TRBJ1-2,TRBD1,TGTGCCAGCAGCCCGGGACAGGGTGCATGGATTAACTATGGCTACACCTTC,CASSPGQGAWINYGYTF
TRBV4-1,TRBJ2-1,TRBD2,TGCGCCAGCAGCCAAGGTGGACTAGCGGGCAGCTACAATGAGCAGTTCTTC,CASSQGGLAGSYNEQFF
TRBV7-2,TRBJ1-6,TRBD1,TGTGCCAGCAGCTTAGGGACAGGGAATAATTCACCCCTCCACTTT,CASSLGTGNNSPLHF